This T cell receptor (beta chain) is drawn from a study of cytomegalovirus exposure and HLA in healthy donors. Nominal health characterized the donors when sampled, though unrecorded immune exposures were likely. The PCR employed 60 Vbeta primers together with 13 Jbeta primers. Data came from immunoSEQ multiplex PCR; TCRdb stores just in-frame clones and leaves some out. The sample lists fewer than 180,000 clones; 79% were seen once. Study-wide results and limits: While the bulk of TCR sequences proved rare, some public TCRs turned up in many donors.

Notes on this clone: Antigen unknown.

The receptor's source is a man between 50 and 59 years old in good health and CMV-seropositive. Material: PBMCs.

The CDR3 bases are TGTGCCAGTAGGAGCCACGAGGGGGGGTTTGGCCAGCCCCAGCATTTT. This sequence encodes CASRSHEGGFGQPQHF. This chain links TRBV19 with TRBJ1-5, with D maybe TRBD1 (6 bases). Trimming shortened V by 6 bases and J by 7 bases, and 22 bases separated the two germline ends. The CDR3 sequence is 16 residues long. The germline V gene encodes CDR1 LNHDA and CDR2 SQIVND (reference sequence). Full variable domain (remainder filled in from reference TRBV19 and TRBJ1-5): DGGITQSPKYLFRKEGQNVTLSCEQNLNHDAMYWYRQDPGQGLRLIYYSQIVNDFQKGDIAEGYSVSREKKESFPLTVTSAQKNPTAFYLCASRSHEGGFGQPQHFGDGTRLSIL.